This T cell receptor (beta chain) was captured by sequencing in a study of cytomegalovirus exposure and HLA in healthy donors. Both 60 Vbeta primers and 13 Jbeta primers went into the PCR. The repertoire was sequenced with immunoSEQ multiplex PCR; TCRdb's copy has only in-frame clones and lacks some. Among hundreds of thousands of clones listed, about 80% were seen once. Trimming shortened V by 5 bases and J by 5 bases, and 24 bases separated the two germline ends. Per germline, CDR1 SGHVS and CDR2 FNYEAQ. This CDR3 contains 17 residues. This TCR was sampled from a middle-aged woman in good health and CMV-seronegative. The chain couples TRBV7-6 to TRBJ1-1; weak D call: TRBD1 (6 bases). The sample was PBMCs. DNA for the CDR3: TGTGCCAGCAGCCCCAGAGGACAGAGGTCGGGCTTGACTGAAGCTTTCTTT. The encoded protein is CASSPRGQRSGLTEAFF.